This passage covers 16 T cell receptor beta chains from one sample sequenced in a study of blood T cells in healthy people across ages (dated by TCRdb to between 2015 and 2016). Libraries were built with 5' RACE. Instrument on record: Illumina HiSeq 2500. A second 7 to 11 cycle PCR used a sample-barcoded 5' primer and a J-beta primer mix. Through fastp at Q25 and MiXCR, TCRdb rebuilt clones from the public reads, retaining in-frame beta chains. Each CDR3 protein appears once, grouped with its most common genes and DNA. The sample includes approximately 880,000 distinct CDR3 sequences, with around 49% observed a single time. The leading ten clones occupy roughly 13% of the sample. The sequencing input was blood. The source is a man aged 30 to 39 in good health.

J is TRBJ2-3 and V is TRBV24-1; 8 bases line up with TRBD1. Germline CDR1 KGHDR, CDR2 SFDVKD. The J segment lost 4 bases and the V segment lost 3 bases, leaving 8 bases of the junction unmatched. CDR3 size: 16 residues. The CDR3 nucleotides are TGTGCCACCAGTGATCTCGGACAGGGTGGGCCAGATACGCAGTATTTT. Translated, it gives CATSDLGQGGPDTQYF.

This clonotype was found many times. V gene TRBV20-1 combines with J gene TRBJ1-5, with D perhaps matching TRBD1 (6 bases). The CDR3 totals 14 residues. The V and J ends lost 6 bases and 3 bases respectively, with 15 bases between them. Germline V gene lookup returns CDR1 DFQATT and CDR2 SNEGSKA (reference sequence). CDR3 amino acids: CSALRQALNQPQHF. DNA of the CDR3: TGCAGTGCCCTTAGACAGGCACTCAATCAGCCCCAGCATTTT.

The chain joins TRBV28 to TRBJ2-1; TRBD2 agrees at 9 bases. Germline CDR1 MDHEN, CDR2 SYDVKM. The CDR3 sequence is 15 residues long. J gave up 6 bases and V 5 bases, and 8 bases lay outside the gene matches. The CDR3 coding sequence is TGTGCCAGCAGTAAGCGCGGGGGGGGCGGCAATGAGCAGTTCTTC. Translated: CASSKRGGGGNEQFF.

The chain couples TRBV6-2 or TRBV6-3 to TRBJ2-5; TRBD2 matches 7 bases. CDR3 length: 16 amino acids. V was pared by 0 bases and J by 4 bases, with 8 bases of the junction left unmatched. Germline V CDR1 and CDR2: MNHEY, SVGEGT. CDR3 bases: TGTGCCAGCAGTTACTCCATCAAGCGGGGAAGAGAGACCCAGTACTTC. Its translation is CASSYSIKRGRETQYF.

The V call is TRBV7-2, the J call TRBJ2-7, with 7 bases fitting TRBD2. The CDR3 runs to 16 residues. Trimming took 1 base from V and 3 from J; bases not matched to a gene: 9. Germline lookup yields CDR1 SGHTA and CDR2 FQGNSA. The CDR3 nucleotides are TGTGCCAGCAGCTTAGGCCTAGCGGCTCAGGGCTACGAGCAGTACTTC. Its protein product is CASSLGLAAQGYEQYF.

The gene calls are TRBV20-1 and TRBJ2-5, with 9 bases fitting TRBD2. Judging by the DNA end, TRBJ2-7 fits better; the J call may be wrong. This CDR3 has 15 amino acids. The germline V gene has CDR1 DFQATT and CDR2 SNEGSKA (reference sequence). CDR3 nucleotides: TGCAGTGCTAGAGGAGGCGGGGGGGCGGAAAACGAGCAGTACTTC. Translated, it gives CSARGGGGAENEQYF.

This clonotype was seen only a few times. The chain carries TRBV29-1 and TRBJ1-1, with D possibly TRBD1 on 5 matching bases. V was shortened by 0 bases and J by 6 bases, with 11 bases between the two germline ends. CDR1 is SQVTM and CDR2 is ANQGSEA in the germline V gene. The CDR3 totals 13 residues. CDR3 loop: CSVEDGRGAEAFF. CDR3 bases: TGCAGCGTTGAAGATGGGCGGGGCGCTGAAGCTTTCTTT. Full variable domain (missing parts from reference TRBV29-1 and TRBJ1-1): SAVISQKPSRDICQRGTSLTIQCQVDSQVTMMFWYRQQPGQSLTLIATANQGSEATYESGFVIDKFPISRPNLTFSTLTVSNMSPEDSSIYLCSVEDGRGAEAFFGQGTRLTVV.

The genes are TRBV5-6 and TRBJ1-2; D uncertain. This CDR3 region has 13 residues. Germline V gene data show CDR1 as SGHDT and CDR2 as YYEEEE. V was cut by 4 bases and J by 8 bases, with 15 bases left in between. The CDR3 sequence: CASSRSGTFGYTF. The DNA for the CDR3 is TGTGCCAGCAGCCGATCGGGTACCTTCGGCTACACCTTC.

The rearrangement uses TRBV7-9 and TRBJ2-1; D unresolved. The CDR3 contains 13 residues. V lost 2 bases and J 5 bases, leaving 7 bases between the germline ends. Germline V gene data show CDR1 as SEHNR and CDR2 as FQNEAQ (reference sequence). The chain's CDR3 is CASSLPYDNEQFF. The CDR3 DNA sequence: TGTGCCAGCAGCTTACCCTACGACAATGAGCAGTTCTTC.

The chain employs TRBV7-4 and TRBJ2-4; 13 bases match TRBD2. Germline V gene data show CDR1 as SGHVT and CDR2 as SQSDAQ. V lost 4 bases and J lost 5; bases outside the gene matches: 5. CDR3 length: 16 amino acids. The CDR3 loop is CASSSTSGGEENIQYF. The CDR3 nucleotides are TGTGCCAGCAGCTCTACTAGCGGGGGGGAAGAAAACATTCAGTACTTC.

This clonotype has just a few counts. The chain couples TRBV4-3 to TRBJ2-3; D gene unclear. Germline loops: CDR1 LGHNA, CDR2 YSLEER. The CDR3 has 17 amino acids. Trimming left V 1 base short and J 4 bases short, with 18 bases between. The CDR3 is CASSQGAQVGNADTQYF. Written as DNA, the CDR3 is TGCGCCAGCAGCCAAGGAGCCCAGGTGGGGAACGCAGATACGCAGTATTTT.

In DNA, the CDR3 is TGCAGTGCTAGAGATTGGGGACAGGGAGTGGGTGAGACCCAGTACTTC. This translates into CSARDWGQGVGETQYF. The chain recombines TRBV20-1 with TRBJ2-5; 9 nucleotides line up with TRBD1. CDR1 is DFQATT, CDR2 SNEGSKA, per germline (reference sequence). The CDR3 totals 16 residues. The V segment lost 0 bases and the J segment 5 bases; nucleotides outside the gene matches: 10.

On this clonotype itself: The germline gene is not matched at one end of the junction; a read error may be the cause. The chain joins TRBV2 to TRBJ2-1; D unclear. The CDR3 is made up of 14 amino acids. Germline CDR1 is SNHLY and CDR2 is FYNNEI. Here the CDR3 DNA reads TGTGCCAGCAGTTTCAAGAGCTCCTACAACGAGCAGTTCTTC. Amino acid sequence: CASSFKSSYNEQFF. The full variable domain, rest sourced from reference TRBV2 and TRBJ2-1, is EPEVTQTPSHQVTQMGQEVILRCVPISNHLYFYWYRQILGQKVEFLVSFYNNEISEKSEIFDDQFSVERPDGSNFTLKIRSTKLEDSAMYFCASSFKSSYNEQFFGPGTRLTVL.

CDR3 in DNA: TGTGCCAGCAGTTTACTTCGGGAGAGCAATGAGCAGTTCTTC. Protein sequence: CASSLLRESNEQFF. The chain employs TRBV27 and TRBJ2-1; the D gene is possibly TRBD2 (6 bases). From germline, CDR1 is MNHEY and CDR2 SMNVEV (reference sequence). The V end was cut by 2 bases, the J end by 6 bases, with 11 bases between. The CDR3 spans 14 residues.

The V call is TRBV12-3 or TRBV12-4, the J call TRBJ1-2; 7 bases are a match to TRBD1. This CDR3 has 13 amino acids. Trimming removed 3 bases from V and 8 bases from J; junction bases left unmatched: 6. CDR3 region: CASSFDRVNGYTF. CDR3 DNA sequence: TGTGCCAGCAGTTTTGACAGGGTAAACGGCTACACCTTC.

This clonotype is a singleton in its sample. An end of the junction differs from the germline gene, which may be a read error. V and J are TRBV19 and TRBJ2-7; 7 bases match TRBD1. The CDR3 is 13 amino acids. Germline V CDR1 and CDR2: LNHDA, SQIVND (reference sequence). This CDR3 is CASNIGGHYEQYF. CDR3 nucleotide sequence: TGTGCCAGTAATATAGGGGGCCACTACGAGCAGTACTTC.